The rows below give T cell receptor beta chains drawn from one sample of a study of response to subunit inactivated influenza vaccine. TCRdb independently ran MiXCR on the RT-PCR reads; one entry per CDR3 protein. The data hold some 800,000 distinct CDR3 sequences, with about 20% observed a single time. The sample consisted of PBMCs from blood, taken less than 6 days after vaccination. Receptors originate from a man between 45 and 60 years old who received an inactivated influenza vaccine. The conserved cysteine and the conserved F or W are not part of the CDR3 here.

J: TRBJ1-5
V: TRBV21-1
CDR3: ASPGQGDQPQH

J: TRBJ2-2
V: TRBV2
CDR3: ASRGQDTGELF

J: TRBJ2-5
V: TRBV28
CDR3: ASKQMYQETQY

J: TRBJ2-7
V: TRBV13
CDR3: ASSGRIRTGLYEQY

J: TRBJ2-1
V: TRBV20-1
CDR3: SASGGLAGYNEQF

J: TRBJ2-3
V: TRBV27
CDR3: ASSFQPGHTNTQY

J: TRBJ2-2
V: TRBV19
CDR3: ASSISRGRTGELF

J: TRBJ2-1
V: TRBV29-1
CDR3: SARTGWDEQF

J: TRBJ2-1
V: TRBV5-1
CDR3: ASSLDSSGGYKQF

J: TRBJ2-2
V: TRBV4-2
CDR3: ASSQDRFTGELF

J: TRBJ2-4
V: TRBV3-1
CDR3: ASRHSGEVAKNIQY

J: TRBJ2-1
V: TRBV7-2
CDR3: ASSQLAGGSHEQF

J: TRBJ2-5
V: TRBV4-2
CDR3: ASSQDKGRNQETQY

J: TRBJ2-7
V: TRBV10-1
CDR3: AIIRDRGYEQY

J: TRBJ2-3
V: TRBV24-1
CDR3: ATSSRQGDSTDTQY

J: TRBJ1-6
V: TRBV12-3/TRBV12-4
CDR3: ASSLGRDINSPLH

J: TRBJ2-6
V: TRBV18
CDR3: ASSNHNAGSGVLT

J: TRBJ2-1
V: TRBV7-9
CDR3: ASSLGSGSYYNEQF

J: TRBJ2-1
V: TRBV18
CDR3: ASSPLQGARNEQF

J: TRBJ2-5
V: TRBV7-2
CDR3: ASSKDRGLIETQY

J: TRBJ2-1
V: TRBV4-1
CDR3: ASSQVAGFNEQF

J: TRBJ2-5
V: TRBV24-1
CDR3: ATSAVGLAGETQY

J: TRBJ2-5
V: TRBV9
CDR3: ASSVGPSQETQY

J: TRBJ2-7
V: TRBV19
CDR3: ASSRGVYSGSSQQY

J: TRBJ2-5
V: TRBV20-1
CDR3: SDSQAGGGETQY

J: TRBJ2-7
V: TRBV29-1
CDR3: SVEWGQGYEQY

J: TRBJ1-2
V: TRBV15
CDR3: ATSRDKVWTGYGYT

J: TRBJ2-5
V: TRBV5-6
CDR3: ASSPGHLNSYQETQY

J: TRBJ2-2
V: TRBV4-3
CDR3: ASRPLRVTGELF

J: TRBJ2-2
V: TRBV7-6
CDR3: ASSLVLGQGSGELF

J: TRBJ2-1
V: TRBV5-6
CDR3: ASSSAEKGQWNEQF

J: TRBJ2-1
V: TRBV5-5
CDR3: ASSLPGNEQF

J: TRBJ1-1
V: TRBV7-2
CDR3: ASSLWAGKDTEAF

J: TRBJ1-5
V: TRBV12-3/TRBV12-4
CDR3: ASSTSVWTGHQPQH

J: TRBJ2-1
V: TRBV20-1
CDR3: SAMQGLEKF

J: TRBJ2-1
V: TRBV9
CDR3: ASSVQDGYNEQF